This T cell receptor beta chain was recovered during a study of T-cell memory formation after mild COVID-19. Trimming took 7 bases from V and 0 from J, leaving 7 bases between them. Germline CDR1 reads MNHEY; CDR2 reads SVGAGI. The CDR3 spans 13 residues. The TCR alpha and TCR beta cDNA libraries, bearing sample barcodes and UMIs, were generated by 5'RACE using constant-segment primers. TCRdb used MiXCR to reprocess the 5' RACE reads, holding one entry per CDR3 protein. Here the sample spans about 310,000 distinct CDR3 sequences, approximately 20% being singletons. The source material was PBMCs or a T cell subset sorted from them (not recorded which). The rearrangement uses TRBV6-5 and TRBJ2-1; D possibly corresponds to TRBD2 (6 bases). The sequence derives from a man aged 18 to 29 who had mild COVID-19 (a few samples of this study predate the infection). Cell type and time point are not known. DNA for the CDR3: TGTGCCAGCATGCGGGGCTCCTACAATGAGCAGTTCTTC. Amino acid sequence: CASMRGSYNEQFF.